Sequencing of this T cell receptor (beta chain) was carried out in a study of T cell responses to AZD1222 COVID-19 vaccine. The study's findings and limits: Spike-specific TCR breadth and depth grew following two AZD1222 doses. Mapped onto spike, vaccine-associated CD4 TCRs spanned it and were dominant at 160-218 and 743-854. No repertoire was sampled before or during the peak T cell response, only after it.

Pooling of second doses given at about 4 or about 12 weeks was done. As concerns this clone: Its antigen is currently unknown.

The ends were cut back, 0 bases at V and 6 bases at J, with 17 bases in the middle. Germline CDR1 is WNHNN and CDR2 is SYGVQD (reference sequence). The CDR3 totals 16 residues. Data came from immunoSEQ multiplex PCR; TCRdb stores just in-frame clones and leaves some out. The profile shows approximately 130,000 clones, 70% to 90% of them singletons. This chain uses TRBV10-1 with TRBJ1-1; no definite D call. The sequenced sample was peripheral blood, obtained 28 days after the second AZD1222 dose. The TCR comes from an adult who received the AZD1222 COVID-19 vaccine. CDR3 coding DNA: TGCGCCAGCAGTGAGTCGGCGAGGCATCCGCGGTCTGAAGCTTTCTTT. Translation gives CASSESARHPRSEAFF.